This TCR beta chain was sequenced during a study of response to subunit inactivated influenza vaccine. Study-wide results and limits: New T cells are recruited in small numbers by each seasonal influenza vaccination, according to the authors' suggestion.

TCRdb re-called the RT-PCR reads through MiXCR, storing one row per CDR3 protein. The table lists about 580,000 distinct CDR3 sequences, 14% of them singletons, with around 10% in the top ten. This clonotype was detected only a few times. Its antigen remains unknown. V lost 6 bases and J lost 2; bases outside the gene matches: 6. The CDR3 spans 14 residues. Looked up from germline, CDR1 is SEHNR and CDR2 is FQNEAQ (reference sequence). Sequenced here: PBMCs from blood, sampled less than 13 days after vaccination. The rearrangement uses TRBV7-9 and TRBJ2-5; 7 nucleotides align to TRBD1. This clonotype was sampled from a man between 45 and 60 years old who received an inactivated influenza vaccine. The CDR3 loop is CASRSGQSQETQYF. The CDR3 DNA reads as TGTGCCAGCAGGTCGGGACAGTCACAAGAGACCCAGTACTTC. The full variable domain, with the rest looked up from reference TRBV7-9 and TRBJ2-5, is DTGVSQNPRHKITKRGQNVTFRCDPISEHNRLYWYRQTLGQGPEFLTYFQNEAQLEKSRLLSDRFSAERPKGSFSTLEIQRTEQGDSAMYLCASRSGQSQETQYFGPGTRLLVL.